The clone carrying this T cell receptor beta chain appeared a few times. The target antigen is unknown. Profiled with immunoSEQ multiplex PCR; TCRdb holds only in-frame clones, not every one. The sample holds tens of thousands of clones; 65% are singletons and the top ten take roughly 5%. The data were obtained in a study of a mutant IDH1 vaccine in newly diagnosed glioma. Germline V lookup: CDR1 LNHDA, CDR2 SQIVND (reference sequence). The CDR3 consists of 15 residues. With 0 bases removed from V and 2 bases from J, the gap between germline ends came to 11 bases. Regarding time point: week 47, end of study. In the vaccine, a single dose held 300 ug of the mutant IDH1 20-mer peptide, along with topical imiquimod.

The rearrangement links TRBV19 to TRBJ2-7, with D hard to call. The input for sequencing was peripheral blood mononuclear cells (PBMCs), taken from a glioma patient whose treatment included an IDH1 peptide vaccine. This clonotype was sampled from a man aged 40-49 years with glioma. Some clones in this sample may be carry-over from other donors' samples. As DNA, the CDR3 is TGTGCCAGTAGTATAGATTACTCGAGTCCCTACGAGCAGTACTTC. Protein sequence: CASSIDYSSPYEQYF.